The 19 T cell receptor beta chains reported below all come from one sample, sequenced in a study of T cell repertoires in cytomegalovirus infection. These TCRs' antigens remain unknown. In TCRdb, the reads were re-called with MiXCR into one record per CDR3 protein. Among about 920,000 distinct CDR3 sequences listed, roughly 30% were seen once. The sample here was cultured CD8+ T cells from PBMCs, taken from culture after CMV antigen stimulation. These receptors were obtained from a human donor in good health (CMV status not recorded). Some clones in this sample may be carry-over from other donors' samples.

The rearrangement links TRBV6-6 to TRBJ1-1, with D unresolved. The CDR3 extends over 15 amino acids. V gave up 5 bases and J gave up 4 bases, with 17 bases separating them. Germline V gives CDR1 MNHNY, CDR2 SVGAGI (reference sequence). Here the CDR3 reads CASSGSQILGTEAFF. The CDR3 DNA follows: TGTGCCAGCAGTGGATCACAGATTTTAGGCACTGAAGCTTTCTTT.

This clonotype came up a few times. V is TRBV27 and J is TRBJ1-1; D remains ambiguous. V lost 3 bases to trimming and J lost 1 base, with 12 bases between them. The CDR3 has 15 amino acids. CDR1 and CDR2 (germline): MNHEY, SMNVEV (reference sequence). The CDR3 reads CASSFFGPRNTEAFF. In DNA form, the CDR3 reads TGTGCCAGCAGTTTCTTCGGACCTAGGAACACTGAAGCTTTCTTT.

This clonotype occurred many times. The chain is built from TRBV7-2 and TRBJ2-1, with D possibly TRBD1 on 5 matching bases. Per the germline V gene, CDR1 is SGHTA and CDR2 is FQGNSA. The CDR3 totals 17 residues. V was clipped by 5 bases and J by 4 bases, with 21 bases between them. CDR3 sequence reads: CASSPGPTKGLYNEQFF. CDR3 nucleotides: TGTGCCAGCAGCCCAGGCCCGACGAAGGGGCTATACAATGAGCAGTTCTTC.

A word on this clonotype: It may be a read error: a sequence one base away is much more abundant. The chain has TRBV14 and TRBJ1-1, with D uncertain. The CDR3 runs to 13 residues. In germline, CDR1 is SGHDN, CDR2 FVKESK. Trimming stripped 4 bases from V and 1 base from J, with 7 bases between. The CDR3 sequence: CASSPFQNTEAFF. For the CDR3, the DNA is TGTGCCAGCAGCCCCTTCCAGAACACTGAAGCTTTCTTT. Filled out from reference TRBV14 and TRBJ1-1, the complete variable domain reads EAGVTQFPSHSVIEKGQTVTLRCDPISGHDNLYWYRRVMGKEIKFLLHFVKESKQDESGMPNNRFLAERTGGTYSTLKVQPAELEDSGVYFCASSPFQNTEAFFGQGTRLTVV.

The CDR3 sequence: CASSLVAYTDTQYF. CDR3 DNA: TGTGCCAGCAGTTTGGTGGCTTACACAGATACGCAGTATTTT. V usage is TRBV12-3 or TRBV12-4 and J usage is TRBJ2-3; unclear D gene. This CDR3 is 14 amino acids long. Trimming cost V 3 bases and J 2 bases, with 9 bases left between them.

The sample holds a few counts of this clonotype. The chain links TRBV20-1 to TRBJ2-7, with D perhaps matching TRBD1 (6 bases). The ends were cut back, 1 base at V and 2 bases at J, with 12 bases in the middle. Germline CDR1 DFQATT, CDR2 SNEGSKA (reference sequence). The CDR3 extends over 14 amino acids. The CDR3 DNA reads TGCAGTGCTAGAGGGAACAGGGTCCCCTACGAGCAGTACTTC. Protein product: CSARGNRVPYEQYF.

This clonotype was seen only a few times. The rearrangement links TRBV2 to TRBJ2-2, with D perhaps matching TRBD1 (5 bases). The CDR3 loop spans 14 amino acids. The germline V gene encodes CDR1 SNHLY and CDR2 FYNNEI. Trimming took off 10 bases at V and 0 bases at J, with 12 bases between the two ends. The CDR3, as DNA: TGTGCCACCGCGGACACTCCGAACACCGGGGAGCTGTTTTTT. As protein: CATADTPNTGELFF.

The J gene is TRBJ1-1, the V gene TRBV2, with D tentatively TRBD1 (6 bases). The germline V gene has CDR1 SNHLY and CDR2 FYNNEI. The ends were cut back, 8 bases at V and 5 bases at J, with 21 bases in the middle. The CDR3 extends over 15 amino acids. CDR3 sequence reads: CASPLQGGDRTEAFF. The CDR3 bases are TGTGCCAGCCCGCTACAGGGAGGGGATCGGACTGAAGCTTTCTTT.

In its sample, this clonotype was seen a few times. This chain connects TRBV27 to TRBJ1-6; D might be TRBD1 (5 bases). The CDR3 covers 14 residues. Germline values: CDR1 MNHEY, CDR2 SMNVEV (reference sequence). V was trimmed by 4 bases and J by 8 bases, leaving 12 bases between them. CDR3 sequence: CASSYGAWDSPLHF. In DNA form, the CDR3 reads TGTGCCAGCAGTTACGGGGCTTGGGATTCACCCCTCCACTTT.

This clonotype was recorded a few times. The V gene is TRBV27, the J gene TRBJ2-1; 12 bases agree with TRBD2. J lost 6 bases, V lost 5 bases, and 11 bases had no gene match. The CDR3 consists of 17 residues. Germline V lookup: CDR1 MNHEY, CDR2 SMNVEV (reference sequence). Written as DNA, the CDR3 is TGTGCCAGCAGTGAAGCACCACTAGCGGGGGGTATCAATGAGCAGTTCTTC. The encoded protein is CASSEAPLAGGINEQFF.

J is TRBJ1-6 and V is TRBV27; possibly TRBD1 for D (6 bases). Trimming cost V 7 bases and J 7 bases, with 17 bases left between them. CDR1 MNHEY and CDR2 SMNVEV come from the germline V gene (reference sequence). CDR3 length equals 15 residues. The CDR3 DNA reads as TGTGCCAGCAACCGGGGGGCAGGGAGGAATTCACCCCTCCACTTT. It specifies CASNRGAGRNSPLHF.

This clonotype has only a few counts. V usage is TRBV12-2 and J usage is TRBJ2-7. TRBV12-2 is a listed pseudogene. The CDR3 has 12 residues. In DNA form, the CDR3 reads TGTGCAAGTCGCCCCCGATCCTACGAGCAGTACGTC. This codes for CASRPRSYEQYV.

The chain employs TRBV6-1 and TRBJ2-5; perhaps TRBD1 as D (6 bases). V gave up 2 bases and J gave up 5 bases, with 12 bases separating them. The length of the CDR3 is 14 residues. Per the germline V gene, CDR1 is MNHNS and CDR2 is SASEGT. DNA for the CDR3: TGTGCCAGCAGTGAATGGACAGTCGCCGAGACCCAGTACTTC. Its translation: CASSEWTVAETQYF.

J is TRBJ2-7 and V is TRBV20-1; 10 bases line up with TRBD1. With 3 bases clipped from V and 0 bases from J, the junction kept 11 bases outside the gene matches. The CDR3 has 17 amino acids. In germline, CDR1 is DFQATT, CDR2 SNEGSKA (reference sequence). CDR3 coding DNA: TGCAGTGCTAGGGGACAGGGGCTAAGGAGAAACTCCTACGAGCAGTACGTC. This sequence encodes CSARGQGLRRNSYEQYV.

This clonotype was detected a few times. The chain joins TRBV7-9 to TRBJ1-3; 10 nucleotides line up with TRBD1. V lost 5 bases and J lost 4; bases outside the gene matches: 11. This CDR3 has 17 residues. CDR1 is SEHNR and CDR2 is FQNEAQ in the germline V gene (reference sequence). CDR3 loop: CASSIMTGGASGNTIYF. The CDR3 nucleotides read TGTGCCAGCAGCATAATGACAGGGGGCGCATCAGGAAACACCATATATTTT.

This clonotype appeared a few times. The chain couples TRBV20-1 to TRBJ2-1, with TRBD2 matching 7 bases. Per the germline V gene, CDR1 is DFQATT and CDR2 is SNEGSKA (reference sequence). The CDR3 totals 14 residues. With V trimmed by 5 bases and J by 0 bases, 4 bases remained unmatched. The CDR3 loop reads CSAGGGFSYNEQFF. The CDR3 DNA sequence: TGCAGTGCTGGGGGGGGGTTCTCCTACAATGAGCAGTTCTTC.

This clonotype was seen at least ten times. This chain uses TRBV7-6 with TRBJ2-1; D may be TRBD2 (7 bases). The CDR3 is 18 amino acids. V was clipped by 5 bases and J by 5 bases, with 25 bases between them. Per germline, CDR1 SGHVS and CDR2 FNYEAQ. The CDR3 region has the DNA TGTGCCAGCAGCCTAAAAAGGGGGGGGCTAGTATCCCACAATGAGCAGTTCTTC. Translated, it gives CASSLKRGGLVSHNEQFF.

This chain connects TRBV27 to TRBJ2-1, with D perhaps TRBD1 (5 bases). The CDR3 is 15 amino acids. Deletions cut 6 bases from V and 8 bases from J, with 20 bases between. Germline CDR1 is MNHEY and CDR2 is SMNVEV (reference sequence). The CDR3 is CASRDDGAISDEQFF. The CDR3 DNA reads TGTGCCAGCAGGGATGATGGGGCGATTTCCGATGAGCAGTTCTTC.

In this sample, this clonotype turned up many times. The chain links TRBV7-6 to TRBJ2-1, with D perhaps matching TRBD1 (5 bases). The CDR3 has 14 amino acids. Germline V CDR1 and CDR2: SGHVS, FNYEAQ. V was clipped by 0 bases and J by 6 bases, with 9 bases between them. CDR3: CASSLALDSNEQFF. CDR3 DNA sequence: TGTGCCAGCAGCTTAGCCCTCGACAGCAATGAGCAGTTCTTC.